These 5 T cell receptor beta chains were sequenced from one sample in a study (dated by TCRdb to 2015 to 2017). The library relied on 5' RACE. The sequencer was an Illumina MiSeq. TCRdb applied fastp at Q25 and MiXCR to the public reads, then kept only in-frame beta chains. Every distinct CDR3 protein forms one entry, paired with its most common genes and DNA. Across this sample there are under 6,000 distinct CDR3 sequences, with 36% seen only once. The ten largest clones represent approximately 55% of the sample. Sequencing used memory CD4+ T cells sorted from blood. Taken with the paper, the label for cell subset or site translates to: memory CD4+ T cells, CD4+CD45RO+CD25-. Receptors originate from a female donor with breast cancer.

This clonotype turned up a few times. This chain uses TRBV15 with TRBJ2-7; tentative D call: TRBD2 (5 bases). This CDR3 contains 14 residues. The ends were cut back, 5 bases at V and 0 bases at J, with 11 bases in the middle. Germline V gene data show CDR1 as LNHNV and CDR2 as YYDKDF (reference sequence). The DNA for the CDR3 is TGTGCCACCAGCCGCAATCGGGGCTCCTACGAGCAGTACTTC. Translating it yields CATSRNRGSYEQYF.

In the case of this clonotype: At one of its ends the junction is not consistent with the germline gene, which may arise from a read error. The chain carries TRBV10-3 and TRBJ2-7; tentatively, D is TRBD2 (6 bases). Germline lookup yields CDR1 ENHRY and CDR2 SYGVKD. The length of the CDR3 is 16 residues. CDR3 sequence reads: CAISATTAGPSYEQHF. The CDR3 bases are TGTGCCATCAGTGCAACGACCGCGGGGCCCTCCTACGAGCAGCACTTC.

This clonotype was observed a few times. V gene TRBV7-3 combines with J gene TRBJ1-1; D perhaps matches TRBD1 (5 bases). Trimming took off 1 base at V and 4 bases at J, with 13 bases between the two ends. This CDR3 has 15 residues. From germline, CDR1 is SGHTA and CDR2 FQGTGA. The CDR3 region has the DNA TGTGCCAGCAGCTTAAGGCAGGGAGGAGTCACTGAAGCTTTCTTT. It specifies CASSLRQGGVTEAFF.

There are a few counts of this clonotype. This chain joins TRBV20-1 and TRBJ2-5; 7 bases match TRBD2. The CDR3 contains 14 residues. After removal of 1 base from V and 3 bases from J, the junction contained 5 bases not matched to a gene. Germline V gives CDR1 DFQATT, CDR2 SNEGSKA (reference sequence). For the CDR3, the DNA is TGCAGTGCTAGAGGGGGCCGGGGGGAAGAGACCCAGTACTTC. Translated, it gives CSARGGRGEETQYF.

As to this clonotype: Lacking the conserved final phenylalanine or tryptophan, this CDR3 likely reflects a read error. This chain links TRBV12-3 or TRBV12-4 with TRBJ1-2; weak D call: TRBD1 (5 bases). The V gene lost 3 bases and the J gene lost 6 bases, with 20 bases spanning the gap. The CDR3 runs 16 residues. The CDR3 region is CASSFTGRMQGHGYTI. CDR3 DNA sequence: TGTGCCAGCAGTTTCACAGGACGGATGCAGGGACATGGCTACACCATC.